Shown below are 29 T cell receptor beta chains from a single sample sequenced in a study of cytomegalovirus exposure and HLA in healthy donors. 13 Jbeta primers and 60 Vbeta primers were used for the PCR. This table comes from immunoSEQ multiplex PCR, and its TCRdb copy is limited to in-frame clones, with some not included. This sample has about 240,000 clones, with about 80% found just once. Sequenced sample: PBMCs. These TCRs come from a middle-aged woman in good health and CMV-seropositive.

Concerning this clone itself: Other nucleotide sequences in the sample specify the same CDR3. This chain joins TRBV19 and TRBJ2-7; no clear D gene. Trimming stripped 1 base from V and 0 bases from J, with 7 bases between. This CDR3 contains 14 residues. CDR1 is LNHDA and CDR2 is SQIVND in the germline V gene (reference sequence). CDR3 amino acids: CASSIGGSSYEQYF. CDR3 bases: TGTGCCAGTAGTATAGGTGGCAGCTCCTACGAGCAGTACTTC.

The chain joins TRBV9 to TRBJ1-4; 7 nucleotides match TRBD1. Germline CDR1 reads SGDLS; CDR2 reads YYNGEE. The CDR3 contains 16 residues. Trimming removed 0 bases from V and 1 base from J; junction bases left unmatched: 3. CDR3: CASSVEQGGTNEKLFF. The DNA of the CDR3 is TGTGCCAGCAGCGTAGAGCAGGGGGGAACTAATGAAAAACTGTTTTTT.

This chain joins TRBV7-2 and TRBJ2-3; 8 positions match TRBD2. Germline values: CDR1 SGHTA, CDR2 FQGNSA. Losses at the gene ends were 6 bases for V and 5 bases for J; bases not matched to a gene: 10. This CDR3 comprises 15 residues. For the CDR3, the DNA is TGTGCCAGCAGTCGCGGGGGGACCCACGGAGATACGCAGTATTTT. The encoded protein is CASSRGGTHGDTQYF.

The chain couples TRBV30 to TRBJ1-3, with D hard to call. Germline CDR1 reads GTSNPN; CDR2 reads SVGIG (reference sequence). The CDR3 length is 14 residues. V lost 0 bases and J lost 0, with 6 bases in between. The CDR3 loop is CAWSVADSGNTIYF. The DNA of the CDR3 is TGTGCCTGGAGTGTGGCGGACTCTGGAAACACCATATATTTT.

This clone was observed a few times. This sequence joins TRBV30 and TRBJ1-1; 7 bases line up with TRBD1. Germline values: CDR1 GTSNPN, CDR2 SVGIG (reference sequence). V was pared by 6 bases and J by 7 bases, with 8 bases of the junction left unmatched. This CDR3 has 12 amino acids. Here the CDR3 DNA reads TGTGCCTGCCAGGGGGGTTCTGTTGAAGCTTTCTTT. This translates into CACQGGSVEAFF.

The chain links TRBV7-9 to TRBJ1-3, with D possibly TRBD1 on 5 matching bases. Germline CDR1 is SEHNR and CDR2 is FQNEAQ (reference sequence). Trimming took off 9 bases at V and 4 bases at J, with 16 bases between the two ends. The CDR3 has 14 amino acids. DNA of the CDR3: TGTGCCAGTATACACGGGACTTACGGAAACACCATATATTTT. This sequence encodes CASIHGTYGNTIYF.

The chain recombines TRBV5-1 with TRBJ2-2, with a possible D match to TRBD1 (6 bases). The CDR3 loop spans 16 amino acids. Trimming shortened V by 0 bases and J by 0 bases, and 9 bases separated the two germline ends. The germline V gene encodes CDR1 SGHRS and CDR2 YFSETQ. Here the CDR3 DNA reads TGCGCCAGCAGCTTGGGACAGGTCGCGAACACCGGGGAGCTGTTTTTT. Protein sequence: CASSLGQVANTGELFF.

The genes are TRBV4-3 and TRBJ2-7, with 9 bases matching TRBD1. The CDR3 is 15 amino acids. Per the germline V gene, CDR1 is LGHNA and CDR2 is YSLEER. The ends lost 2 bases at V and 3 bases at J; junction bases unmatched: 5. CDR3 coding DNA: TGCGCCAGCAGCCAAAGCGGGACAGGGAACTACGAGCAGTACTTC. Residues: CASSQSGTGNYEQYF.

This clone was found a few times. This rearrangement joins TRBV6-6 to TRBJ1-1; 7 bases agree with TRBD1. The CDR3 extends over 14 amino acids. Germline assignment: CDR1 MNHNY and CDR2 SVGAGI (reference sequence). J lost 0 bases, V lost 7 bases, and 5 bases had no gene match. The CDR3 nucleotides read TGTGCCAGCACCGACAGGGTTATGAACACTGAAGCTTTCTTT. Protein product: CASTDRVMNTEAFF.

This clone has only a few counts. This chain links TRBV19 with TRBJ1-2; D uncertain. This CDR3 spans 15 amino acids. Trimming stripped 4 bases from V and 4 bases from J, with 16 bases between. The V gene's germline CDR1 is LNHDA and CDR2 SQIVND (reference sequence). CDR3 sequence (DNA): TGTGCCAGTAGTACTCGTGCGGGTGCAGGCTATGGCTACACCTTC. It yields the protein CASSTRAGAGYGYTF.

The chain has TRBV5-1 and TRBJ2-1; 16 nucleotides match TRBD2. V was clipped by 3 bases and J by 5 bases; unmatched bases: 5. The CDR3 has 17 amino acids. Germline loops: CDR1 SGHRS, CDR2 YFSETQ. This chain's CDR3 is CASSSGLAGGPDNEQFF. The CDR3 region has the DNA TGCGCCAGCAGCTCGGGACTAGCGGGGGGGCCTGACAATGAGCAGTTCTTC.

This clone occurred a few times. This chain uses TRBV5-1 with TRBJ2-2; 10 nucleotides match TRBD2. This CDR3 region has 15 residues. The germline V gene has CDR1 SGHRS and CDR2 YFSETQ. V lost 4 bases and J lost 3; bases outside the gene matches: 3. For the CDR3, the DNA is TGCGCCAGCAGCCGGACTAGCGGAGACACCGGGGAGCTGTTTTTT. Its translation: CASSRTSGDTGELFF. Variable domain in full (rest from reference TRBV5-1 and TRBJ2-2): KAGVTQTPRYLIKTRGQQVTLSCSPISGHRSVSWYQQTPGQGLQFLFEYFSETQRNKGNFPGRFSGRQFSNSRSEMNVSTLELGDSALYLCASSRTSGDTGELFFGEGSRLTVL.

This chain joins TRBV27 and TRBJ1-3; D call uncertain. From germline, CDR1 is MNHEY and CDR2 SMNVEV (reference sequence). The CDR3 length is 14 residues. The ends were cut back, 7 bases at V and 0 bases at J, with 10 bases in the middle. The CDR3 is CASNSLSSGNTIYF. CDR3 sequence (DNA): TGTGCCAGCAATTCCCTTAGCTCTGGAAACACCATATATTTT.

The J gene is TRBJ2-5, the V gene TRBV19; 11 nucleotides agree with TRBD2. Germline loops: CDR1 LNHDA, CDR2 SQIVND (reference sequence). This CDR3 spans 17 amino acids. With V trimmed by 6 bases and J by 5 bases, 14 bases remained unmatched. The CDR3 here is CASSRPRLAGPGETQYF. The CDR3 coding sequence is TGTGCCAGTAGCCGCCCCCGACTAGCGGGGCCGGGGGAGACCCAGTACTTC.

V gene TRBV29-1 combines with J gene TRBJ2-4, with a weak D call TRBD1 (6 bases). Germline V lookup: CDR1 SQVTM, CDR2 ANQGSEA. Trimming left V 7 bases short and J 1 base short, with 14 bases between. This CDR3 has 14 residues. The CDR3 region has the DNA TGCAGCGGGGGGCTTGGCGGGGCCAAAAACATTCAGTACTTC. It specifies CSGGLGGAKNIQYF. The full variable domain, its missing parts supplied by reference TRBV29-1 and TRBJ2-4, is SAVISQKPSRDICQRGTSLTIQCQVDSQVTMMFWYRQQPGQSLTLIATANQGSEATYESGFVIDKFPISRPNLTFSTLTVSNMSPEDSSIYLCSGGLGGAKNIQYFGAGTRLSVL.

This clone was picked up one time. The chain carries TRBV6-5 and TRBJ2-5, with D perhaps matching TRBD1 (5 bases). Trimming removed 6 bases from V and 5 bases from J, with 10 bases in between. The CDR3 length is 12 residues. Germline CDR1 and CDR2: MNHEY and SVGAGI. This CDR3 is CASRGLMETQYF. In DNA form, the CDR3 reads TGTGCCAGCAGGGGGCTTATGGAGACCCAGTACTTC.

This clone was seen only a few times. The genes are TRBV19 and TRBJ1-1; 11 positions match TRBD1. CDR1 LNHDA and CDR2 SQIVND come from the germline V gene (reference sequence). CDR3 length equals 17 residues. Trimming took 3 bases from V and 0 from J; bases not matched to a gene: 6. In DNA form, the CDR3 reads TGTGCCAGTAGTATTGGGACAGGGGGTTTTATGAACACTGAAGCTTTCTTT. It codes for CASSIGTGGFMNTEAFF.

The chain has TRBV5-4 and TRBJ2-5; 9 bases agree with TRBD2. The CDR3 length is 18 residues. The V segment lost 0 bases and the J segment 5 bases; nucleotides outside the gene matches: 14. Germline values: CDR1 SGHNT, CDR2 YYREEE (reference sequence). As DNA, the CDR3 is TGTGCCAGCAGCTTGGATCGATTAGCGGGAGCCATGGGGGAGACCCAGTACTTC. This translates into CASSLDRLAGAMGETQYF.

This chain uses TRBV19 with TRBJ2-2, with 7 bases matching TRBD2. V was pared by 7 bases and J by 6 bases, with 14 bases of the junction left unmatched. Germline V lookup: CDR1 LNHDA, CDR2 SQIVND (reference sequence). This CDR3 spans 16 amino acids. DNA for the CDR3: TGTGCCAGTATCCCCCGGGGGAGGGCGGGGGCCGGGGAGCTGTTTTTT. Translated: CASIPRGRAGAGELFF. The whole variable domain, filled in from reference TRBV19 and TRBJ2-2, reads DGGITQSPKYLFRKEGQNVTLSCEQNLNHDAMYWYRQDPGQGLRLIYYSQIVNDFQKGDIAEGYSVSREKKESFPLTVTSAQKNPTAFYLCASIPRGRAGAGELFFGEGSRLTVL.

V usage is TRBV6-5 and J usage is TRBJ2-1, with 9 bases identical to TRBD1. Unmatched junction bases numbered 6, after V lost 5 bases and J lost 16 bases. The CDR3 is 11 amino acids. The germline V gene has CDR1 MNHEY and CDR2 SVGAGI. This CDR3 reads CASSRGTGLFF. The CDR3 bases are TGTGCCAGCAGTAGAGGGACAGGGCTCTTCTTC.

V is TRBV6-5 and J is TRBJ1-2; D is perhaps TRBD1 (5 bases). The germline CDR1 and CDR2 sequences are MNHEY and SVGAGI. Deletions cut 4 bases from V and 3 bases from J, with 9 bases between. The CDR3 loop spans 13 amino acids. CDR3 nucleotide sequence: TGTGCCAGCAGTTCGCAGGGTTACTATGGCTACACCTTC. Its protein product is CASSSQGYYGYTF.

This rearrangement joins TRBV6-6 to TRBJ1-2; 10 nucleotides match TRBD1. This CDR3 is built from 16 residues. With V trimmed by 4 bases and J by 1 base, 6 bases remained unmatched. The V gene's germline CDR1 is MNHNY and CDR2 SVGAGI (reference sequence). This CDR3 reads CASSSGQGTLNYGYTF. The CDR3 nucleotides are TGTGCCAGCAGTTCGGGACAGGGGACTCTTAACTATGGCTACACCTTC.

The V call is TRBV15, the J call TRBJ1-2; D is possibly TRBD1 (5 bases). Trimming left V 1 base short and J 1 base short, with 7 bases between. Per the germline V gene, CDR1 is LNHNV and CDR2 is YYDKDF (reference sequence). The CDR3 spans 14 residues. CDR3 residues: CATSRGQINYGYTF. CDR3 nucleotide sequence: TGTGCCACCAGCAGAGGACAGATTAACTATGGCTACACCTTC.

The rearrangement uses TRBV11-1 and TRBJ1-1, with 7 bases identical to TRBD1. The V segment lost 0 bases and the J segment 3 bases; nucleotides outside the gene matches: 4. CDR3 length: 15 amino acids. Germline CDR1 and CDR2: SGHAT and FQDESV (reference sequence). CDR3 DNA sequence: TGTGCCAGCAGCTTAGCCAAGGGGGCGTACACTGAAGCTTTCTTT. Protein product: CASSLAKGAYTEAFF.

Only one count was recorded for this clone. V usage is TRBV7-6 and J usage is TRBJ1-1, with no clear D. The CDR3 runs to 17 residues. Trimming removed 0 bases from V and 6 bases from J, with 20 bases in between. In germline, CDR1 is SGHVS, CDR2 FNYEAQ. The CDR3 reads CASSLARELRSSSEAFF. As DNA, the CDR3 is TGTGCCAGCAGCTTAGCGAGAGAACTCCGGAGCTCTTCTGAAGCTTTCTTT.

The CDR3: CASSVGTLGGETQYF. CDR3 nucleotides: TGTGCCAGCAGCGTCGGGACCCTGGGGGGAGAGACCCAGTACTTC. V and J are TRBV9 and TRBJ2-5; possible D gene TRBD2, 6 bases. Germline V gene data show CDR1 as SGDLS and CDR2 as YYNGEE. The V end lost 2 bases, the J end lost 4 bases, and 15 bases lay between the germline ends. This CDR3 is 15 amino acids long. Full variable domain (outside the CDR3, taken from reference TRBV9 and TRBJ2-5): DSGVTQTPKHLITATGQRVTLRCSPRSGDLSVYWYQQSLDQGLQFLIQYYNGEERAKGNILERFSAQQFPDLHSELNLSSLELGDSALYFCASSVGTLGGETQYFGPGTRLLVL.

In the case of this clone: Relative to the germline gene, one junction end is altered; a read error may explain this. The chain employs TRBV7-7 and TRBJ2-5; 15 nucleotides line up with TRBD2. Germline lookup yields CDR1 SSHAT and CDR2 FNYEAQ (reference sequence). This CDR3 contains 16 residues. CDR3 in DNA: TGTGCTAGCAGACGTGGACTAGCGGGAGGGCAAGAGACCCAGTACTTC. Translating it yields CASRRGLAGGQETQYF.

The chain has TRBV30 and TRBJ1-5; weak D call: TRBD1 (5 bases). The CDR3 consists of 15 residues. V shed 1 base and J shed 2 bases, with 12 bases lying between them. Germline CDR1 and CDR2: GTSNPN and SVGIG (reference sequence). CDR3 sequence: CAWSAGIVGNQPQHF. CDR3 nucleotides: TGTGCCTGGAGTGCAGGGATAGTCGGCAATCAGCCCCAGCATTTT. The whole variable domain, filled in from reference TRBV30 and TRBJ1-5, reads SQTIHQWPATLVQPVGSPLSLECTVEGTSNPNLYWYRQAAGRGLQLLFYSVGIGQISSEVPQNLSASRPQDRQFILSSKKLLLSDSGFYLCAWSAGIVGNQPQHFGDGTRLSIL.

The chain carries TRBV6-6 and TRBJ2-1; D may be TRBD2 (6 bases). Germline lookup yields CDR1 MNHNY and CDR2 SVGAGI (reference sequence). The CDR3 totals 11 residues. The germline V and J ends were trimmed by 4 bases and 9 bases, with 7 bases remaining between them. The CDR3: CASSSGAEQFF. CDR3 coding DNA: TGTGCCAGCAGTTCGGGAGCTGAGCAGTTCTTC.